Listed below are T cell receptor beta chains from one sample, sequenced in a study of blood T cell repertoires in COVID-19. Measured with immunoSEQ multiplex PCR; TCRdb has only the in-frame clones, and not every one. Among roughly 100,000 clones listed, 90% to 95% were seen once. The material sequenced was peripheral blood. The receptors stem from a human donor in a cohort sampled during active COVID-19. CDR3s include the opening cysteine and the closing phenylalanine or tryptophan. The D gene is left open where the match is weak. Rows give clone size only sometimes, using once, few, many, or a class for an expanded clone.

V gene	J gene	D gene	clone size	CDR3 protein	CDR3 DNA
TRBV28	TRBJ1-3	NA	NA	CASSLWRQGGGNTIYF	TGTGCCAGCAGTTTATGGCGGCAGGGAGGTGGAAACACCATATATTTT
TRBV9	TRBJ1-2	TRBD1	NA	CASSVEATGGRGYTF	TGTGCCAGCAGCGTAGAAGCGACAGGGGGCCGGGGCTACACCTTC
TRBV5-1	TRBJ2-1	NA	NA	CASSLGLVEQFF	TGCGCCAGCAGCTTGGGACTAGTTGAGCAGTTCTTC
TRBV25-1	TRBJ2-1	NA	NA	CASSDLQADNEQFF	TGTGCCAGCAGTGATCTACAGGCGGACAATGAGCAGTTCTTC
TRBV19	TRBJ2-6	TRBD1	NA	CASRWTGYLGSGANVLTF	TGTGCCAGTCGGTGGACAGGATACCTTGGATCTGGGGCCAACGTCCTGACTTTC
TRBV19	TRBJ1-3	NA	NA	CASSTPLPGPGGYTIYF	TGTGCCAGTAGTACCCCGTTGCCGGGACCCGGGGGATACACCATATATTTT
TRBV11-2	TRBJ2-7	TRBD1	NA	CASSLELLRTGDWEQYF	TGTGCCAGCAGCTTAGAGCTGTTGAGGACAGGGGATTGGGAGCAGTACTTC
TRBV30	TRBJ1-5	NA	NA	CAWSVPDGNQPQHF	TGTGCCTGGAGTGTACCAGATGGCAATCAGCCCCAGCATTTT
TRBV5-8	TRBJ1-3	NA	few	CASSLGESGLGNTIYF	TGTGCCAGCAGCTTGGGAGAGAGCGGCCTTGGAAACACCATATATTTT
TRBV5-4	TRBJ1-2	NA	NA	CASSSDSYGYTF	TGTGCCAGCAGCTCCGACAGCTATGGCTACACCTTC
TRBV5-8	TRBJ1-1	NA	NA	CASSLSPNEAFF	TGTGCCAGCAGCCTTAGTCCGAATGAAGCTTTCTTT
TRBV28	TRBJ1-3	TRBD1	NA	CASSYRGATIYF	TGTGCCAGCAGTTACAGGGGGGCAACCATATATTTT
TRBV21-1	TRBJ1-6	NA	medium-sized	CASSKLSIHNSPLHF	TGTGCCAGCAGCAAGTTGAGTATCCATAATTCACCCCTCCACTTT
TRBV11-3	TRBJ1-1	TRBD1	once	CASSRGTGKGTEAFF	TGTGCCAGCAGCCGCGGGACAGGGAAGGGCACTGAAGCTTTCTTT
TRBV20-1	TRBJ2-7	NA	NA	CSAHTRTEQYF	TGCAGTGCCCACACCAGAACCGAGCAGTACTTC
TRBV5-4	TRBJ1-1	TRBD1	NA	CASSSGTDGMNTEAFF	TGTGCCAGCAGCTCGGGGACAGACGGAATGAACACTGAAGCTTTCTTT
TRBV9	TRBJ2-7	TRBD2	NA	CASSGSSGRAGEQYF	TGTGCCAGCAGCGGATCTAGCGGGAGGGCCGGTGAGCAGTACTTC
TRBV19	TRBJ1-5	NA	few	CATTPGNSNQPQHF	TGTGCCACCACTCCCGGTAACAGCAATCAGCCCCAGCATTTT
TRBV5-4	TRBJ2-3	NA	NA	CASSFPERNTQYF	TGTGCCAGCAGCTTTCCAGAGCGGAATACGCAGTATTTT
TRBV30	TRBJ1-1	NA	NA	CAWSVSGEGTEAFF	TGTGCCTGGAGTGTGTCAGGGGAAGGAACTGAAGCTTTCTTT
TRBV6-5	TRBJ2-7	NA	NA	CASLTGVYEQYF	TGTGCCTCTTTGACGGGGGTCTACGAGCAGTACTTC
TRBV30	TRBJ2-7	TRBD1	NA	CAWARDRGYEQYF	TGTGCCTGGGCCAGGGACAGGGGATACGAGCAGTACTTC
TRBV11-3	TRBJ1-6	NA	NA	CASSRTANSPLHF	TGTGCCAGCAGCCGGACAGCCAATTCACCCCTCCACTTT
TRBV7-9	TRBJ2-1	NA	NA	CASSLVASLNEQFF	TGTGCCAGCAGCTTAGTAGCTAGCTTGAATGAGCAGTTCTTC
TRBV4-3	TRBJ2-7	TRBD2	NA	CASSPGGRAYEQYF	TGCGCCAGCAGCCCCGGCGGGAGGGCCTACGAGCAGTACTTC
TRBV6-5	TRBJ1-5	NA	NA	CASTRGGNQPQHF	TGTGCCAGCACGAGAGGTGGCAATCAGCCCCAGCATTTT
TRBV18	TRBJ1-1	NA	NA	CASSPVKGKVGTEAFF	TGTGCCAGCTCACCCGTGAAGGGGAAGGTCGGTACTGAAGCTTTCTTT
TRBV14	TRBJ2-5	TRBD2	NA	CASSSAGGRETQYF	TGTGCCAGCAGTTCAGCGGGGGGCCGGGAGACCCAGTACTTC
TRBV6-5	TRBJ2-1	TRBD2	NA	CASSLGLALYNEQFF	TGTGCCAGCAGTCTGGGACTAGCCCTTTACAATGAGCAGTTCTTC
TRBV4-1	TRBJ1-1	NA	NA	CASSQGPRSEAFF	TGCGCCAGCAGCCAAGGGCCTCGCAGTGAAGCTTTCTTT
TRBV18	TRBJ1-3	NA	NA	CASSARVAGNTIYF	TGTGCCAGCTCCGCCAGGGTCGCTGGAAACACCATATATTTT
TRBV6-2/TRBV6-3	TRBJ2-1	TRBD2	once	CASSDSGTSGRGEQFF	TGTGCCAGCAGTGACTCAGGGACTAGCGGGAGAGGTGAGCAGTTCTTC
TRBV9	TRBJ1-3	NA	NA	CASSVDGGSGNTIYF	TGTGCCAGCAGCGTAGACGGGGGCTCTGGAAACACCATATATTTT
TRBV7-9	TRBJ2-2	NA	NA	CASSLRGWGRPGELFF	TGTGCCAGCAGCTTACGGGGTTGGGGGCGCCCCGGGGAGCTGTTTTTT
TRBV6-2/TRBV6-3	TRBJ1-2	NA	NA	CASSYSPQVAYGYTF	TGTGCCAGCAGTTACTCGCCGCAGGTGGCGTATGGCTACACCTTC
TRBV9	TRBJ2-1	TRBD1	NA	CASSVLGQGYNEQFF	TGTGCCAGCAGCGTTTTGGGACAGGGCTACAATGAGCAGTTCTTC
TRBV6-5	TRBJ2-2	TRBD2	few	CASSSGGPELFF	TGTGCCAGCAGCTCGGGGGGGCCAGAGCTGTTTTTT
TRBV5-1	TRBJ2-1	NA	NA	CASSLNDSPYSYNEQFF	TGCGCCAGCAGCTTAAATGACTCACCATACTCCTACAATGAGCAGTTCTTC
TRBV5-5	TRBJ2-3	TRBD2	NA	CASSRKTSGGALYGTDTQYF	TGTGCCAGCAGTCGTAAGACTAGCGGGGGGGCCTTATACGGCACAGATACGCAGTATTTT
TRBV20-1	TRBJ1-2	NA	NA	CSASVGYTF	TGCAGTGCTAGCGTCGGCTACACCTTC
TRBV6-5	TRBJ1-1	NA	NA	CASYFTENTEAFF	TGTGCCAGCTATTTTACTGAAAACACTGAAGCTTTCTTT
TRBV6-2/TRBV6-3	TRBJ2-3	TRBD2	NA	CASSTSGRTDTQYF	TGTGCCAGCAGTACTAGCGGGCGGACAGATACGCAGTATTTT
TRBV29-1	TRBJ2-1	NA	NA	CSVEGRGSYNEQFF	TGCAGCGTTGAAGGTCGGGGTTCCTACAATGAGCAGTTCTTC
TRBV10-3	TRBJ1-2	TRBD1	NA	CAITSQGAGAGYTF	TGTGCCATCACCTCGCAGGGGGCGGGTGCGGGCTACACCTTC
TRBV19	TRBJ2-2	TRBD2	NA	CASSIGSGDGELFF	TGTGCCAGTAGTATCGGTAGCGGGGACGGGGAGCTGTTTTTT
TRBV19	TRBJ2-1	TRBD1	NA	CASSIPPDRVSYNEQFF	TGTGCCAGTAGTATCCCCCCGGACAGGGTTTCCTACAATGAGCAGTTCTTC
TRBV30	TRBJ2-7	TRBD1	NA	CAWIRQGPYEQYF	TGTGCCTGGATTCGACAGGGCCCTTACGAGCAGTACTTC
TRBV7-9	TRBJ1-1	NA	NA	CASSPEPTEAFF	TGTGCCAGCAGCCCCGAGCCCACTGAAGCTTTCTTT
TRBV5-1	TRBJ1-6	NA	NA	CASSLGQSNSPLHF	TGCGCCAGCAGCTTGGGACAGAGTAATTCACCCCTCCACTTT
TRBV24-1	TRBJ2-3	TRBD1	NA	CATSEQRLGTGGSDTQYF	TGTGCCACCAGTGAACAACGCCTCGGGACAGGGGGATCAGATACGCAGTATTTT
TRBV19	TRBJ2-3	NA	NA	CASSRGLTDTQYF	TGTGCCAGTAGTAGGGGCCTCACAGATACGCAGTATTTT
TRBV19	TRBJ2-7	TRBD2	NA	CASSMVLAASYEQYF	TGTGCCAGTAGTATGGTGCTAGCGGCATCCTACGAGCAGTACTTC
TRBV7-9	TRBJ1-6	NA	NA	CASSSTDVNNSPLHF	TGTGCCAGCAGCTCGACAGATGTAAATAATTCACCCCTCCACTTT
TRBV19	TRBJ2-1	TRBD1	once	CASSKVGQGASEQFF	TGTGCCAGTAGTAAGGTAGGGCAGGGGGCTAGTGAGCAGTTCTTC
TRBV11-2	TRBJ2-7	TRBD2	NA	CASSLGTSGSYEQYF	TGTGCCAGCAGCTTAGGGACTAGCGGGAGCTACGAGCAGTACTTC